The clone carrying this TCR beta chain was seen ten or more times. The repertoire was sequenced with immunoSEQ multiplex PCR; TCRdb's copy has only in-frame clones and lacks some. The sample carries 35,000 or so clones, just over 35% recorded once. These data belong to a study of PD-L1 blockade in urothelial cancer. The germline V and J ends were trimmed by 0 bases and 0 bases, with 3 bases remaining between them. The germline V gene encodes CDR1 SGDLS and CDR2 YYNGEE. The CDR3 contains 14 residues. The chain combines TRBV9 with TRBJ2-2; unclear D gene. The specimen comprised tumor tissue, sampled before atezolizumab (anti-PD-L1) treatment. The receptor comes from a man aged 55 to 70 with urothelial cancer. DNA of the CDR3: TGTGCCAGCAGCGTAGGGACGAACACCGGGGAGCTGTTTTTT. Its protein product is CASSVGTNTGELFF.